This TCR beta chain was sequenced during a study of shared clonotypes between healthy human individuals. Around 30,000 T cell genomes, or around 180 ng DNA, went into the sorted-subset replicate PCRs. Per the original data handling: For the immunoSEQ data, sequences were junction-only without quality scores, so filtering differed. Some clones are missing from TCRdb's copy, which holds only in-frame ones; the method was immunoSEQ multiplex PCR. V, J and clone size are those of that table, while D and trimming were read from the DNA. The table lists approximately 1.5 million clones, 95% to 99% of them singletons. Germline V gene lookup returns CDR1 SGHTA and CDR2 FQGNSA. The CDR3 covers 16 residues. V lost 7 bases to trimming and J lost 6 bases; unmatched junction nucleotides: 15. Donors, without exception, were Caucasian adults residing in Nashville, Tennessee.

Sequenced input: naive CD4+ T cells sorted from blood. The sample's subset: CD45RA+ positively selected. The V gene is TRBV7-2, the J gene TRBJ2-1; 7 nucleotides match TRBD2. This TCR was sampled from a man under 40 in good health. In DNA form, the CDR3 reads TGTGCCAGCAAAAAAGGGGTTAGCGGGTATTTCAATGAGCAGTTCTTC. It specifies CASKKGVSGYFNEQFF.